This paragraph reports one TCR beta chain. TCRdb's table, derived via immunoSEQ multiplex PCR, lists solely in-frame clones and lacks some. The sample lists a few hundred thousand clones; around 92% were seen once. This record comes from a study of blood T cell repertoires in COVID-19. Turning to the study itself: T cells, B-cell-depleted T cells, or PBMCs provided the cDNA or gDNA that served as material.

The source is a woman in her 50s who had been exposed to COVID-19. Sequencing was carried out using PBMCs or T cells enriched from blood (not recorded which).

The CDR3 sequence is CASSNRDTSVYNEQFF. The CDR3 DNA reads as TGTGCCAGCAGCAACCGGGACACCTCAGTTTACAATGAGCAGTTCTTC. The chain uses TRBV5-5 and TRBJ2-1; a possible D gene is TRBD1 (6 bases). The CDR3 sequence is 16 residues long. Germline CDR1 SGHKS, CDR2 YYEKEE (reference sequence). V dropped 4 bases and J dropped 4 bases, with 18 bases sitting between them.